Presented here are 27 T cell receptor beta chains from one specimen sequenced in a study of cytomegalovirus exposure and HLA in healthy donors. The repertoire was sequenced with immunoSEQ multiplex PCR; TCRdb's copy has only in-frame clones and lacks some. The sample contains 71,000 or so clones, less than 95% of which appear only once. Sequencing was done on a sample of PBMCs. Source of these receptors: a woman under 30 in good health and CMV-seronegative.

The CDR3 DNA follows: TGCAGCGTTGTAAAGGGTGGGAGGGACTATGGCTACACCTTC. This translates into CSVVKGGRDYGYTF. The V gene is TRBV29-1, the J gene TRBJ1-2, with D unresolved. CDR3 size: 14 residues. Trimming cost V 4 bases and J 3 bases, with 15 bases left between them. The germline gives CDR1 SQVTM, CDR2 ANQGSEA.

The chain employs TRBV5-1 and TRBJ1-1; D is perhaps TRBD1 (5 bases). The germline V gene encodes CDR1 SGHRS and CDR2 YFSETQ. This CDR3 spans 13 amino acids. Trimming pared 7 bases from V and 3 bases from J, leaving 13 bases between. CDR3 nucleotides: TGCGCCAGCGGTTTCGGGGGGGACACTGAAGCTTTCTTT. It codes for CASGFGGDTEAFF.

The V call is TRBV9, the J call TRBJ2-4, with D possibly TRBD1 on 6 matching bases. CDR1 and CDR2 (germline): SGDLS, YYNGEE. The CDR3 is made up of 15 amino acids. Deletions cut 0 bases from V and 0 bases from J, with 7 bases between. As DNA, the CDR3 is TGTGCCAGCAGCGTAGAAGGGGGAGCCAAAAACATTCAGTACTTC. Protein product: CASSVEGGAKNIQYF.

In nucleotides, the CDR3 is TGTGCCAGCAGCTTGGAAGGGACAGGGGTCTATAATTCACCCCTCCACTTT. As protein: CASSLEGTGVYNSPLHF. The chain has TRBV5-4 and TRBJ1-6; 10 bases are shared with TRBD1. Germline V lookup: CDR1 SGHNT, CDR2 YYREEE (reference sequence). The CDR3 extends over 17 amino acids. V lost 0 bases and J lost 3; bases outside the gene matches: 3.

The gene calls are TRBV7-2 and TRBJ2-5, with TRBD2 matching over 10 bases. V shed 4 bases and J 5 bases; nucleotides not matched to a gene: 13. CDR1 and CDR2 (germline): SGHTA, FQGNSA. CDR3 length: 17 amino acids. The chain's CDR3 is CASSSWTSGRGPETQYF. In DNA, the CDR3 is TGTGCCAGCAGCTCCTGGACTAGCGGTAGAGGTCCTGAGACCCAGTACTTC.

This chain links TRBV25-1 with TRBJ1-1; unclear D gene. Germline CDR1 MGHDK, CDR2 SYGVNS. The CDR3 has 12 residues. V dropped 5 bases and J dropped 5 bases, with 9 bases sitting between them. CDR3 protein: CASSPDLTEAFF. The CDR3, as DNA: TGTGCCAGCAGTCCAGACTTGACTGAAGCTTTCTTT.

The chain couples TRBV28 to TRBJ2-7; 7 nucleotides line up with TRBD2. Germline V gene data show CDR1 as MDHEN and CDR2 as SYDVKM. V was pared by 10 bases and J by 2 bases, with 8 bases of the junction left unmatched. There are 13 residues in the CDR3. CDR3 region: CATLPGGTYEQYF. For the CDR3, the DNA is TGTGCCACCCTTCCCGGGGGGACCTACGAGCAGTACTTC.

This clone appeared a single time. V is TRBV15 and J is TRBJ1-3; D call uncertain. The CDR3 has 13 amino acids. Germline values: CDR1 LNHNV, CDR2 YYDKDF (reference sequence). V was trimmed by 8 bases and J by 1 base, leaving 9 bases between them. The CDR3 nucleotides read TGTGCCACCGAGGCTGGATCTGGAAACACCATATATTTT. This gives the protein CATEAGSGNTIYF.

V usage is TRBV7-3 and J usage is TRBJ2-3, with a possible D match to TRBD2 (7 bases). Germline V gene sequence: CDR1 SGHTA, CDR2 FQGTGA. The length of the CDR3 is 16 residues. Trimming took off 2 bases at V and 1 base at J, with 13 bases between the two ends. CDR3 DNA sequence: TGTGCCAGCAGCTTAGGGGGGGCTGGGGGCACAGATACGCAGTATTTT. Protein product: CASSLGGAGGTDTQYF.

The V and J genes are TRBV7-3 and TRBJ2-1; D possibly corresponds to TRBD1 (5 bases). Deletions cut 2 bases from V and 8 bases from J, with 7 bases between. Germline values: CDR1 SGHTA, CDR2 FQGTGA. CDR3 length: 12 residues. CDR3 sequence: CASSLAQDEQFF. CDR3 nucleotide sequence: TGTGCCAGCAGCTTAGCACAGGATGAGCAGTTCTTC.

This chain joins TRBV6-6 and TRBJ1-1; no firm D call. Germline assignment: CDR1 MNHNY and CDR2 SVGAGI (reference sequence). This CDR3 has 14 amino acids. V was trimmed by 1 base and J by 6 bases, leaving 12 bases between them. This CDR3 reads CASSYLLLSPEAFF. The DNA of the CDR3 is TGTGCCAGCAGTTACTTGTTGTTGTCTCCTGAAGCTTTCTTT.

J is TRBJ1-1 and V is TRBV13; TRBD1 aligns across 7 bases. This CDR3 comprises 13 residues. Unmatched junction bases numbered 4, after V lost 4 bases and J lost 5 bases. Germline-derived CDR1 and CDR2 are PRHDT and FYEKMQ (reference sequence). CDR3 region: CASSSLRGTEAFF. For the CDR3, the DNA is TGTGCCAGCAGCTCCCTCAGGGGGACTGAAGCTTTCTTT.

This chain joins TRBV7-9 and TRBJ2-7, with TRBD2 identical over 7 bases. Trimming at V came to 5 bases and at J to 3 bases, leaving 10 bases not matched to a gene. CDR1 and CDR2 (germline): SEHNR, FQNEAQ (reference sequence). CDR3 length: 15 amino acids. In DNA form, the CDR3 reads TGTGCCAGCAGCCCACAGGTGGGACTATTCTACGAGCAGTACTTC. This translates into CASSPQVGLFYEQYF.

The chain joins TRBV4-1 to TRBJ2-2; D possibly corresponds to TRBD2 (6 bases). Trimming shortened V by 6 bases and J by 2 bases, and 22 bases separated the two germline ends. Germline CDR1 MGHRA, CDR2 YSYEKL. CDR3 length: 18 amino acids. The CDR3 reads CASSPSPLAETNTGELFF. DNA for the CDR3: TGCGCCAGCAGTCCAAGCCCATTAGCGGAAACTAACACCGGGGAGCTGTTTTTT.

This chain uses TRBV28 with TRBJ1-2; possible D gene TRBD1, 5 bases. CDR3 length equals 15 residues. Germline V gene data show CDR1 as MDHEN and CDR2 as SYDVKM. V lost 4 bases and J lost 3, with 15 bases in between. CDR3 amino acids: CASSSSGAAHYGYTF. As DNA, the CDR3 is TGTGCCAGCAGTTCGTCTGGGGCAGCTCACTATGGCTACACCTTC.

The chain has TRBV7-2 and TRBJ2-7, with TRBD2 matching 10 bases. The V segment lost 0 bases and the J segment 4 bases; nucleotides outside the gene matches: 6. This CDR3 comprises 16 residues. Germline CDR1 reads SGHTA; CDR2 reads FQGNSA. The DNA of the CDR3 is TGTGCCAGCAGCTTAGCCCCCAGAGCGGGAGGGTACGAGCAGTACTTC. It encodes CASSLAPRAGGYEQYF.

The chain has TRBV6-1 and TRBJ2-7; 9 bases map to TRBD2. After removal of 7 bases from V and 4 bases from J, the junction contained 8 bases not matched to a gene. The CDR3 is made up of 14 amino acids. CDR1 is MNHNS, CDR2 SASEGT, per germline. The CDR3 loop is CASTPAAGGYEQYF. The CDR3 DNA sequence: TGTGCCAGCACCCCCGCAGCGGGAGGTTACGAGCAGTACTTC.

This chain joins TRBV4-1 and TRBJ1-3; TRBD1 might be the D (5 bases). V shed 0 bases and J shed 7 bases, with 10 bases lying between them. The germline CDR1 and CDR2 sequences are MGHRA and YSYEKL. The CDR3 extends over 14 amino acids. The CDR3 reads CASSQEGVSNTIYF. Written as DNA, the CDR3 is TGCGCCAGCAGCCAAGAAGGGGTTAGCAACACCATATATTTT.

The chain recombines TRBV7-6 with TRBJ2-2; TRBD1 matches 7 bases. The germline V gene encodes CDR1 SGHVS and CDR2 FNYEAQ. The CDR3 loop spans 14 amino acids. J gave up 0 bases and V 8 bases, and 3 bases lay outside the gene matches. CDR3 DNA: TGTGCCAGCGCCGGGACAGCGAACACCGGGGAGCTGTTTTTT. Protein sequence: CASAGTANTGELFF.

The chain recombines TRBV2 with TRBJ2-3, with D possibly TRBD1 on 6 matching bases. The germline V and J ends were trimmed by 5 bases and 7 bases, with 13 bases remaining between them. Germline CDR1 is SNHLY and CDR2 is FYNNEI. CDR3 length: 13 amino acids. CDR3 loop: CASSRDRTNTQYF. CDR3 in DNA: TGTGCCAGCAGTCGTGACAGGACCAATACGCAGTATTTT. The full variable domain, in which reference TRBV2 and TRBJ2-3 provide the parts outside the CDR3, is EPEVTQTPSHQVTQMGQEVILRCVPISNHLYFYWYRQILGQKVEFLVSFYNNEISEKSEIFDDQFSVERPDGSNFTLKIRSTKLEDSAMYFCASSRDRTNTQYFGPGTRLTVL.

The chain carries TRBV11-2 and TRBJ2-5; D not resolved. Between the trimmed V and J ends, which lost 0 bases and 5 bases, there was a span of 10 bases. This CDR3 is built from 14 residues. Germline values: CDR1 SGHAT, CDR2 FQNNGV. CDR3 sequence (DNA): TGTGCCAGCAGCTTAGATTTTGTGCGGGAGACCCAGTACTTC. It specifies CASSLDFVRETQYF. Combining the CDR3 with reference TRBV11-2 and TRBJ2-5 gives the whole variable domain EAGVAQSPRYKIIEKRQSVAFWCNPISGHATLYWYQQILGQGPKLLIQFQNNGVVDDSQLPKDRFSAERLKGVDSTLKIQPAKLEDSAVYLCASSLDFVRETQYFGPGTRLLVL.

This chain links TRBV10-3 with TRBJ2-1, with D possibly being TRBD1 (5 bases). CDR1 ENHRY and CDR2 SYGVKD come from the germline V gene. The V end lost 0 bases, the J end lost 3 bases, and 12 bases lay between the germline ends. The CDR3 has 16 residues. The CDR3 bases are TGTGCCATCAGTGAGTCAGGTTCGACAGACTACAATGAGCAGTTCTTC. As protein: CAISESGSTDYNEQFF.

This clone was counted between two and nine times. The chain uses TRBV28 and TRBJ1-2; 8 bases map to TRBD1. Germline values: CDR1 MDHEN, CDR2 SYDVKM. The CDR3 totals 12 residues. The ends lost 5 bases at V and 8 bases at J; junction bases unmatched: 4. The CDR3 spells CASSLQGGGYTF. The DNA of the CDR3 is TGTGCCAGCAGTCTACAGGGGGGAGGCTACACCTTC.

The CDR3 loop reads CASSGVWNSPLHF. The CDR3 DNA reads as TGTGCCAGCAGTGGAGTGTGGAATTCACCCCTCCACTTT. This chain links TRBV6-1 with TRBJ1-6; D is unresolved. The CDR3 sequence is 13 residues long. Germline loops: CDR1 MNHNS, CDR2 SASEGT. The V end was cut by 4 bases, the J end by 7 bases, with 8 bases between.

The rearrangement links TRBV19 to TRBJ1-4; no definite D call. The germline CDR1 and CDR2 sequences are LNHDA and SQIVND (reference sequence). V lost 7 bases to trimming and J lost 7 bases, with 16 bases between them. The CDR3 is made up of 14 amino acids. CDR3 in DNA: TGTGCCAGTATTTCTCCCGGGATGGCTGAAAAACTGTTTTTT. It translates to CASISPGMAEKLFF.

The chain employs TRBV2 and TRBJ2-3, with 9 positions matching TRBD1. With 9 bases clipped from V and 3 bases from J, the junction kept 4 bases outside the gene matches. The CDR3 contains 13 residues. CDR1 SNHLY and CDR2 FYNNEI come from the germline V gene. The CDR3 sequence is CARGTGWTDTQYF. The CDR3 DNA follows: TGTGCCAGAGGGACAGGGTGGACAGATACGCAGTATTTT.

This rearrangement joins TRBV13 to TRBJ2-7; 11 nucleotides agree with TRBD1. Germline CDR1 is PRHDT and CDR2 is FYEKMQ (reference sequence). The CDR3 has 14 residues. J was trimmed by 4 bases and V by 5 bases; bases with no gene match: 4. CDR3 bases: TGTGCCAGCAGCCCAGGACAGGGGGCGTACGAGCAGTACTTC. Translated, it gives CASSPGQGAYEQYF.